This T cell receptor (beta chain) came from a study of blood T cell repertoires in COVID-19. On the study more broadly: The study drew acute and convalescent COVID-19 samples from the United States, Italy and Spain. Sources were T cells, B-cell-depleted T cells, or PBMCs; the material itself was cDNA or gDNA.

Libraries were prepared by immunoSEQ multiplex PCR; TCRdb keeps only in-frame clonotypes and omits some of them. The repertoire consists of 150,000 to 200,000 clones, with 82% occurring once and the leading ten covering about 5%. Clinical histories supplied by participants themselves formed the basis of cohort assignment. Concerning this clone itself: Distinct nucleotide sequences in the sample also encode this CDR3.

The germline CDR1 and CDR2 sequences are SEHNR and FQNEAQ (reference sequence). With 5 bases removed from V and 7 bases from J, the gap between germline ends came to 9 bases. This CDR3 has 12 amino acids. The chain joins TRBV7-9 to TRBJ2-1; the D gene is possibly TRBD2 (5 bases). This receptor was taken from a woman in her sixties with acute COVID-19. Sequencing was performed on PBMCs or T cells enriched from blood (not recorded which). DNA of the CDR3: TGTGCCAGCAGCGGGAGAGGGAATGAGCAGTTCTTC. The encoded protein is CASSGRGNEQFF.